This T cell receptor (beta chain) was sequenced during a study of CD8 T cells in Susac syndrome (dated by TCRdb to about 2019). At the level of the whole study: The study used repertoire sequencing to test whether antigen drove CD8+ T cell activation and differentiation in Susac syndrome. What the work shows at the level of the full study, not this receptor alone: The number of individuals in the TCR sequencing and HLA analysis was acknowledged as relatively small.

High-throughput TCR beta sequencing profiled peripheral blood CD8+ and CD4+ T cells from healthy donors, Susac syndrome patients and multiple sclerosis patients. The multiple sclerosis controls were treatment-naive patients who had stable or active relapsing-remitting disease and met the revised McDonald criteria. Bulk CD8+ and CD4+ T cells were purified magnetically by negative isolation, whereas CD8+ TEMRA cells were enriched by FACS. Blood was collected in EDTA tubes and processed within 24 hours, with PBMCs isolated through density gradient centrifugation. PBMCs intended for TCR sequencing were frozen in liquid nitrogen and were later thawed in a 37 degrees C water bath. Purity of sorted or isolated CD4+, CD8+ and CD8+ TEMRA cells was at least 90%. RNA was extracted using the RNeasy kit, and roughly 0.45 to 1 ug of the RNA was reverse transcribed with random hexamers. The immunoSEQ multiplex PCR assay, covering 54 Vbeta and 13 Jbeta segments, was used to amplify TCR beta CDR3 regions. PCR amplification bias was corrected by using a synthetic template baseline for primer optimization and computational correction. The study's processing was this. Reads were assigned to V, D and J genes according to IMGT and analyzed in immunoSEQ Analyzer, with only productive sequences retained. Clonality was calculated as one minus the Shannon entropy normalized by log2 of the number of productive unique sequences. For each patient and control, public and private clones were evaluated within the 100 most prevalent clones. Clones were defined as Susac-specific when absent from the healthy and MS cohorts, from 1,000 to 1,100 published viral clones and from other ImmuneACCESS disease sequences. TCRdb handled the public reads itself, with Q25 trimming in fastp and clone calling in MiXCR, and kept productive beta chains. Rows are unified per CDR3 protein, each entry keeping the most common DNA and genes. In this record, the V and J calls reflect TCRdb's handling and not the investigators' own analysis. Across this sample there are around 200,000 distinct CDR3 sequences, with over 90% seen only once. Of the sample, 0.082% falls within the top ten clones.

Notes on this clonotype: The specificity of this receptor is unknown. No much larger clone is present one base from it, and per-base qualities are unavailable.

The sequence was obtained from a human donor with multiple sclerosis. Source material: CD4+ T cells from PBMCs.

The CDR3 region: CASSQYEGHGAGELFF. In nucleotide form, the sequence is TGTGCCAGCAGTCAGTACGAAGGCCATGGGGCCGGGGAGCTGTTTTTT. The rearrangement joined TRBV6-1 to TRBJ2-2; no confident D gene assignment can be made. The V end loses 5 bases and the J end loses 6 bases, and a stretch of 19 bases separates them. CDR1 and CDR2, looked up from the germline V gene, are MNHNS and SASEGT. Counted from cysteine to phenylalanine, this CDR3 has 16 amino acids. Only the CDR3 DNA is retained, 48 bases long and in frame from the first base.